In this sample, the clone carrying this T cell receptor beta chain turned up many times. This sample was taken from a study of Graves' ophthalmopathy and Graves' hyperthyroidism. Germline V gives CDR1 MRHNA, CDR2 SNTAGT. V shed 6 bases, J shed 3 bases, and the junction held 4 bases outside the gene matches. The CDR3 is made up of 13 amino acids. RNA transcripts yielded amplified TCR beta CDR3 regions. Following a first-round RT-PCR that used HTBI primers, a second-round multiplex PCR was carried out. TCRdb reprocessed the multiplex PCR reads via MiXCR and lists one record per CDR3 protein. The sample has hundreds of thousands of distinct CDR3 sequences, about 38% seen once.

The specimen was peripheral blood. This TCR derives from an adult man with Graves' ophthalmopathy. The chain carries TRBV6-4 and TRBJ1-1; 7 bases line up with TRBD1. This chain's CDR3 is CASSADRYTEAFF. The CDR3 DNA reads as TGTGCCAGCAGCGCGGACAGGTACACTGAAGCTTTCTTT.